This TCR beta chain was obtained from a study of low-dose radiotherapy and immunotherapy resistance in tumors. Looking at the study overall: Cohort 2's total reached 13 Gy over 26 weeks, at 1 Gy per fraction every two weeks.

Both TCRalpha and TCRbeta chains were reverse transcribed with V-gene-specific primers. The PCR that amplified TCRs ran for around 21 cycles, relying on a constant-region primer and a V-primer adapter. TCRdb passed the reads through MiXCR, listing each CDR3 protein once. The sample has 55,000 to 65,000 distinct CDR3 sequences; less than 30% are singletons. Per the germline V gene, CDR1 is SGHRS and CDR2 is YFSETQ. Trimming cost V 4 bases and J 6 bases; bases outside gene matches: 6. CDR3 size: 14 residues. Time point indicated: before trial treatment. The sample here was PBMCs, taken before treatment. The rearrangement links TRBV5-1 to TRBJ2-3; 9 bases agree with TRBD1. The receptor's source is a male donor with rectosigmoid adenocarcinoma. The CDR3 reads CASSLGQGMDTQYF. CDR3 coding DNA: TGCGCCAGCAGCCTAGGACAGGGGATGGATACGCAGTATTTT.